The 4 T cell receptor beta chains listed next were all sequenced from one sample in a study of T cells in Graves' hyperthyroidism and ophthalmopathy. The TCR beta CDR3 regions underwent amplification using RNA transcripts as the source. The study used the HTBI primer set for a first-round RT-PCR of the TCR CDR3. TCRdb reprocessed the multiplex PCR reads with MiXCR, giving one entry per CDR3 protein. The sample contains nearly 250,000 distinct CDR3 sequences, almost 25% of which appear only once. The sample consisted of blood. Receptors were obtained from a woman between 40 and 50 years old with Graves' ophthalmopathy.

The chain links TRBV3-1 to TRBJ2-7; 8 bases match TRBD1. Germline V gene data show CDR1 as LGHDT and CDR2 as YNNKEL (reference sequence). This CDR3 comprises 17 residues. V lost 1 base and J lost 0; bases outside the gene matches: 8. CDR3 sequence (DNA): TGTGCCAGCAGCCAAGGGCGGGGACAGGACCTCTCCTACGAGCAGTACTTC. Translation gives CASSQGRGQDLSYEQYF.

The CDR3 DNA sequence: TGTGCCAGCAGAGATTGGACAGCTGAAGCTTTCTTT. The encoded protein is CASRDWTAEAFF. This chain connects TRBV12-3 or TRBV12-4 to TRBJ1-1, with D perhaps TRBD1 (6 bases). The CDR3 runs to 12 residues. V was trimmed by 6 bases and J by 6 bases, leaving 11 bases between them.

In its sample, this clonotype was seen a few times. The chain carries TRBV25-1 and TRBJ2-4, with D perhaps matching TRBD1 or TRBD2 (5 bases each). Germline V lookup: CDR1 MGHDK, CDR2 SYGVNS. The ends were cut back, 1 base at V and 0 bases at J, with 7 bases in the middle. This CDR3 is 15 amino acids long. CDR3 residues: CASSESGLAKNIQYF. CDR3 nucleotide sequence: TGTGCCAGCAGTGAATCGGGGCTAGCCAAAAACATTCAGTACTTC.

This clonotype was recorded at least ten times. The V and J genes are TRBV24-1 and TRBJ2-2, with TRBD2 identical over 10 bases. The trim removed 9 bases at V and 7 bases at J, leaving 10 bases unmatched. Germline CDR1 and CDR2: KGHDR and SFDVKD. This CDR3 contains 15 residues. CDR3 in DNA: TGTGCCACCGGGACTAGCGACCGGCCCGACGGGGAGCTGTTTTTT. Amino acid sequence: CATGTSDRPDGELFF.